The rows below give T cell receptor beta chains drawn from one sample of a study of blood T cell repertoires in COVID-19. The assay was immunoSEQ multiplex PCR, and TCRdb's table has in-frame clones only and misses some. Among 250,000 to 300,000 clones listed, around 89% were seen once. What was sequenced was PBMCs or T cells enriched from blood (not recorded which). Receptors were obtained from a man in his forties who had recovered from COVID-19. Both conserved end residues are trimmed from each CDR3. Fields, in order: clone size, J gene, V gene, CDR3 protein. Expanded clones are given a class, and other clones once, few, many or no size at all.

size: .
J: TRBJ1-1
V: TRBV6-5
CDR3: ASFYRDMNTEAF

size: many
J: TRBJ1-2
V: TRBV4-3
CDR3: ASSQEIQSNYGYT

size: .
J: TRBJ2-3
V: TRBV4-3
CDR3: ASSQDGGGLTDTQY

size: .
J: TRBJ2-3
V: TRBV5-4
CDR3: ASSQDGLETDTQY

size: .
J: TRBJ2-5
V: TRBV6-6
CDR3: ASSYLAGIQETQY

size: .
J: TRBJ1-1
V: TRBV25-1
CDR3: ASSGRDRLSEAF

size: .
J: TRBJ2-7
V: TRBV12-3/TRBV12-4
CDR3: ASRNSGSYEQY

size: once
J: TRBJ1-2
V: TRBV10-2
CDR3: ASTDSYGYT

size: .
J: TRBJ1-2
V: TRBV6-2/TRBV6-3
CDR3: ASSYRTGTNYGYT

size: .
J: TRBJ2-5
V: TRBV28
CDR3: ASTQGSAGRMETQY

size: .
J: TRBJ1-2
V: TRBV7-9
CDR3: ASSRDRSGYT

size: .
J: TRBJ1-6
V: TRBV28
CDR3: ASSFWGPNSPLH

size: .
J: TRBJ2-2
V: TRBV5-4
CDR3: ASSLSGQGVTGELF

size: .
J: TRBJ1-1
V: TRBV11-2
CDR3: ASSLIHSGAMNTEAF

size: .
J: TRBJ2-5
V: TRBV9
CDR3: ASSLGTSGIQETQY

size: .
J: TRBJ1-6
V: TRBV9
CDR3: ASSMDRGNSPLH

size: .
J: TRBJ2-7
V: TRBV11-2
CDR3: ASSYRQTDTSYEQY

size: .
J: TRBJ2-2
V: TRBV11-3
CDR3: ASSLSGRPSGELF

size: .
J: TRBJ1-1
V: TRBV7-9
CDR3: ASRIQGGNTEAF

size: .
J: TRBJ1-5
V: TRBV7-2
CDR3: ASSLVLSNQPQH

size: .
J: TRBJ2-7
V: TRBV5-1
CDR3: ASSSSTGPYEQY

size: .
J: TRBJ1-1
V: TRBV19
CDR3: ASSSGGGNTEAF

size: .
J: TRBJ2-5
V: TRBV4-1
CDR3: ASSQERGRETQY

size: .
J: TRBJ1-2
V: TRBV27
CDR3: ASSWTGTPGGYT

size: .
J: TRBJ2-3
V: TRBV24-1
CDR3: ATRGTAADTQY

size: .
J: TRBJ2-3
V: TRBV7-2
CDR3: ASSLEEAGAATDTQY

size: .
J: TRBJ2-7
V: TRBV19
CDR3: ASSTGTSWGEQY

size: .
J: TRBJ1-1
V: TRBV3-1/TRBV3-2
CDR3: ASRERGYTEAF

size: .
J: TRBJ2-7
V: TRBV9
CDR3: ASSVSSPTYEQY

size: once
J: TRBJ2-5
V: TRBV18
CDR3: ASSVLAGGTQETQY

size: .
J: TRBJ2-5
V: TRBV11-1
CDR3: ASSLLAGGPGETQY

size: .
J: TRBJ2-3
V: TRBV11-2
CDR3: ASSLRDVVEQTQY

size: .
J: TRBJ1-1
V: TRBV25-1
CDR3: ASSPNTEAF

size: .
J: TRBJ1-2
V: TRBV5-1
CDR3: ASSLRTGGLIYGYT

size: .
J: TRBJ2-7
V: TRBV28
CDR3: ASSLTLAGLSYEQY

size: .
J: TRBJ1-2
V: TRBV2
CDR3: ASSFGTANYGYT

size: once
J: TRBJ1-5
V: TRBV6-2/TRBV6-3
CDR3: ASSYDPVGGDRQPQH

size: few
J: TRBJ2-2
V: TRBV7-3
CDR3: ASSLTRQATGELF

size: .
J: TRBJ1-6
V: TRBV19
CDR3: ASSMGQGYNSPLH

size: .
J: TRBJ1-1
V: TRBV9
CDR3: ASSVEQGDTEAF

size: .
J: TRBJ1-2
V: TRBV7-6
CDR3: ASSSSGGYT

size: .
J: TRBJ2-1
V: TRBV28
CDR3: ASSPVQGLAGRNEQF

size: .
J: TRBJ1-1
V: TRBV6-5
CDR3: ASSRGTEYTEAF

size: .
J: TRBJ1-2
V: TRBV24-1
CDR3: ATSDFPTGIGYT

size: .
J: TRBJ2-3
V: TRBV18
CDR3: ASSPQTGGSDTQY

size: .
J: TRBJ1-3
V: TRBV14
CDR3: ASSRGVNPKGNTIY

size: .
J: TRBJ2-7
V: TRBV11-2
CDR3: ASSLTPGYEQY